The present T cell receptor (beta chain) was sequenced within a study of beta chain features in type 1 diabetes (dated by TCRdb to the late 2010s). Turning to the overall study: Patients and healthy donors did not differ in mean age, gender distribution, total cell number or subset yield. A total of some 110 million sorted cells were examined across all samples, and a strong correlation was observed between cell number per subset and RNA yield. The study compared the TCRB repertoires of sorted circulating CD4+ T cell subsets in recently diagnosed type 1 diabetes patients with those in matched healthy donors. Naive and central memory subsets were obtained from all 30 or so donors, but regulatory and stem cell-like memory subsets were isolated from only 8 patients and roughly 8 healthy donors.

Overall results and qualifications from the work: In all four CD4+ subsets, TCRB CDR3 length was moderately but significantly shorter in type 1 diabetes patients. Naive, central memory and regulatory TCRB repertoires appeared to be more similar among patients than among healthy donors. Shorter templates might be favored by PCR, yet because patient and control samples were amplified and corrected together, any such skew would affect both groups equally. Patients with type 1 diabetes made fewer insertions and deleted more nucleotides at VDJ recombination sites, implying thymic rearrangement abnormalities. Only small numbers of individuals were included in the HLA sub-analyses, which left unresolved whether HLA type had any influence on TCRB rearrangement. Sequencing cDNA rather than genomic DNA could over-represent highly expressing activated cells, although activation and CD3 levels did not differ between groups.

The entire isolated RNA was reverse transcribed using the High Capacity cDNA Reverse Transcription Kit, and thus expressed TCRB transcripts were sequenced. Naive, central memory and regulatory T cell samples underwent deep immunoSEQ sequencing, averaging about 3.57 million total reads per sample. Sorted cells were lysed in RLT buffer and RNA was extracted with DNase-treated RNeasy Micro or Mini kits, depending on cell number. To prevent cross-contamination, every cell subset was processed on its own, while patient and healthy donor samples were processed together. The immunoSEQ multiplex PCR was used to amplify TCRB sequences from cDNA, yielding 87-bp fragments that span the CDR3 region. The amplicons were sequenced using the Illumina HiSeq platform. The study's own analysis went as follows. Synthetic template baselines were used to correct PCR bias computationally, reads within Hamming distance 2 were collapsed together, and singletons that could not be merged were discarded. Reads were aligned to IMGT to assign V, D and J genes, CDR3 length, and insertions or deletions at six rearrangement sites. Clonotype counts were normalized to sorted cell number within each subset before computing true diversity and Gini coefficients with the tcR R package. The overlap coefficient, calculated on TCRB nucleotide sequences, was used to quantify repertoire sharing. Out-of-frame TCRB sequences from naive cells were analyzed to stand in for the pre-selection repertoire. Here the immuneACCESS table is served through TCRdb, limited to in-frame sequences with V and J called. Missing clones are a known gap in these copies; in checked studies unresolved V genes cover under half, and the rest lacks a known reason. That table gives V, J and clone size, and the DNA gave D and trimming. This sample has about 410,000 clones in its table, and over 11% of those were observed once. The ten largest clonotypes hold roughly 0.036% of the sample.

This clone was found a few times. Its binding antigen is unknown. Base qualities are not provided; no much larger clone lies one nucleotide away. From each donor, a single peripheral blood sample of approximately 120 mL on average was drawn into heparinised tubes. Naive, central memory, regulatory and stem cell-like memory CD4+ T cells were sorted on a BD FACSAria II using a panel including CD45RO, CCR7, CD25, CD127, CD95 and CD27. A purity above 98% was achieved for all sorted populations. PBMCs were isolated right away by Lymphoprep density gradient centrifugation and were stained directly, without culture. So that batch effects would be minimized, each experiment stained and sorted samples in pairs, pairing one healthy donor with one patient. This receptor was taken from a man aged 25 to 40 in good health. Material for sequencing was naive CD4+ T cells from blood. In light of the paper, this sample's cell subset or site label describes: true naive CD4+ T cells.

CDR3 sequence: CASSPSGGGQPQHF. The DNA is TGTGCCAGCAGCCCTTCAGGGGGGGGTCAGCCCCAGCATTTT. Recombination connected TRBV9 to TRBJ1-5, with 7 junctional bases fitting TRBD1. Ends trimmed: V by 4 bases, J by 6 bases; bases unmatched to a gene: 7. The CDR3 measures 14 amino acids from cysteine to phenylalanine. The read is trimmed to its CDR3 DNA, 42 bases read in frame from base 1. CDR1 and CDR2 (SGDLS, YYNGEE) derive from the germline V gene.